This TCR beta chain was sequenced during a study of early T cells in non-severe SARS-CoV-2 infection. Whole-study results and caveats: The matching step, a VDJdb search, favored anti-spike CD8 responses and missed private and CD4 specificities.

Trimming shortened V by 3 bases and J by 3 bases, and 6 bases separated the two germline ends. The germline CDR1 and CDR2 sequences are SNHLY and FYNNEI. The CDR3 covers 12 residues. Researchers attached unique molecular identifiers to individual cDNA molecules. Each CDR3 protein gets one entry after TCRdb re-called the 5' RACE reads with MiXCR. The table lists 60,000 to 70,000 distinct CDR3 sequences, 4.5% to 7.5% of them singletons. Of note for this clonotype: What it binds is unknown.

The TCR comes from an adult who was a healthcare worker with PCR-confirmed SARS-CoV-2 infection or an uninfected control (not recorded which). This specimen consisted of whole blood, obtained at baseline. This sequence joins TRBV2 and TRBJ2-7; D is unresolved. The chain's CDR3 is CASSDRSYEQYF. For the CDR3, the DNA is TGTGCCAGCAGTGACAGAAGCTACGAGCAGTACTTC.